A single T cell receptor (beta chain) is shown here with its context. It was with a sample-barcoded 5' primer and a J-beta primer mix that a second PCR of roughly 6 to 12 cycles was run. TCRdb itself ran the 5' RACE reads through MiXCR, one entry per CDR3 protein. This repertoire shows around 1,500,000 distinct CDR3 sequences, around 39% found once; its top ten account for approximately 7.9%. The germline V gene has CDR1 SGHRS and CDR2 YFSETQ. The CDR3 extends over 15 amino acids. With V trimmed by 4 bases and J by 3 bases, 10 bases remained unmatched. The data stem from a study of blood T cells in healthy people across ages.

The V gene is TRBV5-1, the J gene TRBJ2-7; 7 nucleotides line up with TRBD1. The TCR comes from a young woman in good health. Input material: blood. Here the CDR3 DNA reads TGCGCCAGCAGCCACGATGGGACAGATATCTACGAGCAGTACTTC. Amino acid sequence: CASSHDGTDIYEQYF.